This entry lists 22 T cell receptor beta chains sequenced from one sample in a study of T cell repertoires in cytomegalovirus infection. MiXCR, applied by TCRdb to the reads, yields one record per CDR3 protein. Among about 310,000 distinct CDR3 sequences listed, about 25% were seen once. No antigen has been identified for these receptors. Sequenced material: cultured PBMCs, taken from culture after CMV antigen stimulation. The receptors were sampled from a human donor in good health (CMV status not recorded). Some clones in this sample may be carry-over from other donors' samples.

Ten or more counts support this clonotype. The gene calls are TRBV6-2 or TRBV6-3 and TRBJ2-1; 13 positions agree with TRBD2. The length of the CDR3 is 15 residues. CDR1 and CDR2 from the germline V gene are MNHEY and SVGEGT. Trimming cost V 5 bases and J 7 bases; bases outside gene matches: 5. The CDR3 region has the DNA TGTGCCAGCAGTGACCTGGGACTAGCGGGGAATGAGCAGTTCTTC. Amino acids: CASSDLGLAGNEQFF.

The V gene is TRBV7-9, the J gene TRBJ1-1; no firm D call. V gave up 7 bases and J gave up 1 base, with 13 bases separating them. The germline CDR1 and CDR2 sequences are SEHNR and FQNEAQ (reference sequence). This CDR3 region has 14 residues. The CDR3 region has the DNA TGTGCCAGCACCCCACCCCGGGCGAACACTGAAGCTTTCTTT. The encoded protein is CASTPPRANTEAFF.

The chain combines TRBV6-2 or TRBV6-3 with TRBJ2-1; D unclear. CDR3 length: 15 amino acids. Germline V gene lookup returns CDR1 MNHEY and CDR2 SVGEGT. With 5 bases removed from V and 0 bases from J, the gap between germline ends came to 11 bases. The CDR3: CASSLLHPSYNEQFF. CDR3 coding DNA: TGTGCCAGCAGTCTACTACACCCCTCCTACAATGAGCAGTTCTTC.

This clonotype showed up many times. The chain couples TRBV7-6 to TRBJ2-3, with a possible D match to TRBD2 (6 bases). Germline V lookup: CDR1 SGHVS, CDR2 FNYEAQ. The CDR3 spans 15 residues. V dropped 1 base and J dropped 4 bases, with 12 bases sitting between them. CDR3 sequence: CASSLGPSGPDTQYF. DNA for the CDR3: TGTGCCAGCAGCTTAGGGCCAAGCGGGCCAGATACGCAGTATTTT. Full variable domain (outside the CDR3, taken from reference TRBV7-6 and TRBJ2-3): GAGVSQSPRYKVTKRGQDVALRCDPISGHVSLYWYRQALGQGPEFLTYFNYEAQQDKSGLPNDRFSAERPEGSISTLTIQRTEQRDSAMYRCASSLGPSGPDTQYFGPGTRLTVL.

This chain uses TRBV7-2 with TRBJ2-2; 8 bases agree with TRBD2. The V gene's germline CDR1 is SGHTA and CDR2 FQGNSA. The CDR3 contains 17 residues. V shed 2 bases, J shed 6 bases, and the junction held 11 bases outside the gene matches. This CDR3 is CASSLQPGTSNAGELFF. The CDR3 DNA follows: TGTGCCAGCAGCTTACAACCCGGGACTAGTAACGCCGGGGAGCTGTTTTTT.

This clonotype has just a few counts. The chain carries TRBV7-2 and TRBJ2-3; 8 bases match TRBD2. With V trimmed by 5 bases and J by 9 bases, 10 bases remained unmatched. Germline V gene lookup returns CDR1 SGHTA and CDR2 FQGNSA. The CDR3 consists of 14 residues. The chain's CDR3 is CASSTREGWGTQYF. DNA of the CDR3: TGTGCCAGCAGCACTCGGGAGGGGTGGGGAACGCAGTATTTT.

The chain couples TRBV10-3 to TRBJ1-3, with a possible D match to TRBD1 (5 bases). CDR3 length: 14 residues. CDR1 is ENHRY and CDR2 is SYGVKD in the germline V gene. V was clipped by 7 bases and J by 0 bases, with 10 bases between them. The CDR3, as DNA: TGTGCCATCAAAGGGACTAACTCTGGAAACACCATATATTTT. It translates to CAIKGTNSGNTIYF.

The chain has TRBV2 and TRBJ1-1, with 8 bases matching TRBD1. The CDR3 extends over 15 amino acids. The germline CDR1 and CDR2 sequences are SNHLY and FYNNEI. The junction had 7 bases not matched to a gene; V was cut back by 2 bases and J by 5 bases. DNA of the CDR3: TGTGCCAGCAGTGAAATTGGACAGGGTAGGACTGAAGCTTTCTTT. This gives the protein CASSEIGQGRTEAFF.

The chain joins TRBV24-1 to TRBJ2-5; 7 nucleotides line up with TRBD1. V shed 1 base, J shed 2 bases, and the junction held 6 bases outside the gene matches. The CDR3 length is 16 residues. Per the germline V gene, CDR1 is KGHDR and CDR2 is SFDVKD. The CDR3 region is CATSDFGTETQETQYF. The CDR3 nucleotides read TGTGCCACCAGTGATTTTGGGACAGAAACACAAGAGACCCAGTACTTC.

This clonotype showed up just a few times. The genes are TRBV6-2 or TRBV6-3 and TRBJ1-1, with D maybe TRBD1 (5 bases). Germline loops: CDR1 MNHEY, CDR2 SVGEGT. The ends were cut back, 7 bases at V and 6 bases at J, with 9 bases in the middle. CDR3 size: 11 residues. DNA for the CDR3: TGTGCCAGCAACCAGGGTTCTGAAGCTTTCTTT. Protein sequence: CASNQGSEAFF.

V usage is TRBV6-1 and J usage is TRBJ1-4; D possibly corresponds to TRBD1 (6 bases). The CDR3 spans 15 residues. CDR1 is MNHNS and CDR2 is SASEGT in the germline V gene. V was shortened by 6 bases and J by 8 bases, with 19 bases between the two germline ends. This CDR3 is CASSGAGQKEEKLFF. CDR3 sequence (DNA): TGTGCCAGCAGCGGGGCTGGACAGAAGGAGGAAAAACTGTTTTTT.

The CDR3 DNA reads TGTGCCTGGAGTGTTAACTCCCCGGTAGGTGAGCAGTTCTTC. Encoded protein: CAWSVNSPVGEQFF. This chain links TRBV30 with TRBJ2-1; no clear D. Germline assignment: CDR1 GTSNPN and CDR2 SVGIG (reference sequence). V shed 0 bases and J shed 9 bases, with 15 bases lying between them. The CDR3 runs to 14 residues.

In its sample, this clonotype was seen many times. The chain links TRBV28 to TRBJ1-3; D might be TRBD1 (6 bases). The CDR3 is made up of 15 amino acids. Deletions cut 5 bases from V and 0 bases from J, with 11 bases between. The V gene's germline CDR1 is MDHEN and CDR2 SYDVKM. The CDR3 sequence is CASSTQGYSGNTIYF. The CDR3 nucleotides are TGTGCCAGCAGTACACAGGGCTACTCTGGAAACACCATATATTTT.

This clonotype has a handful of counts. The chain is built from TRBV7-2 and TRBJ2-5, with D perhaps given as TRBD1 or TRBD2 (6 bases each). This CDR3 has 15 amino acids. Trimming stripped 3 bases from V and 6 bases from J, with 17 bases between. The germline CDR1 and CDR2 sequences are SGHTA and FQGNSA. CDR3 sequence reads: CASSFPPGGSKTQYF. CDR3 DNA sequence: TGTGCCAGCAGCTTCCCCCCCGGGGGCTCGAAGACCCAGTACTTC.

The chain joins TRBV12-3 or TRBV12-4 to TRBJ2-1; 9 positions agree with TRBD2. This CDR3 comprises 17 residues. Losses at the gene ends were 7 bases for V and 3 bases for J; bases not matched to a gene: 13. Here the CDR3 reads CASIRASGDDNYNEQFF. CDR3 sequence (DNA): TGTGCCAGCATACGGGCTAGCGGGGACGACAACTACAATGAGCAGTTCTTC.

This clonotype was observed a handful of times. J is TRBJ2-5 and V is TRBV7-6; 9 bases map to TRBD1. The germline V gene has CDR1 SGHVS and CDR2 FNYEAQ. The CDR3 extends over 15 amino acids. V trimming: 5 bases; J trimming: 5 bases; junction bases outside the gene matches: 9. The CDR3 reads CASSDGGQGKETQYF. DNA of the CDR3: TGTGCCAGCAGCGATGGGGGACAGGGAAAGGAGACCCAGTACTTC.

Comments on this clonotype: Mismatch with germline at one junction end may stem from a read error. This chain links TRBV5-1 with TRBJ2-2; D is possibly TRBD2 (6 bases). This CDR3 has 14 amino acids. In germline, CDR1 is SGHRS, CDR2 YFSETQ. The chain's CDR3 is CASSLGGNAGELFF. CDR3 nucleotides: TGCGCCAGCAGCTTGGGCGGGAACGCCGGGGAGCTGTTTTTT.

This clonotype occurred a few times. This chain connects TRBV6-1 to TRBJ2-6, with unresolved D. Germline CDR1 and CDR2: MNHNS and SASEGT. V dropped 8 bases and J dropped 0 bases, with 20 bases sitting between them. CDR3 size: 18 residues. The DNA of the CDR3 is TGTGCCAGCCGAACGCCGAACGCCTGGAGCTCTGGGGCCAACGTCCTGACTTTC. Protein product: CASRTPNAWSSGANVLTF.

The chain couples TRBV14 to TRBJ1-3; the match to TRBD1 covers 8 bases. Germline trimming cut 1 base from V and 4 bases from J; bases unmatched to any gene: 3. The CDR3 is made up of 15 amino acids. Germline V gene sequence: CDR1 SGHDN, CDR2 FVKESK. This CDR3 reads CASSQGQGAGNTIYF. CDR3 nucleotides: TGTGCCAGCAGCCAAGGTCAGGGGGCCGGAAACACCATATATTTT.

This clonotype was observed many times. The chain employs TRBV7-2 and TRBJ2-1; TRBD2 matches 9 bases. V lost 5 bases and J lost 5; bases outside the gene matches: 16. Looked up from germline, CDR1 is SGHTA and CDR2 is FQGNSA. The CDR3 covers 18 residues. DNA for the CDR3: TGTGCCAGCAGCCGCGTCCAATTCCTGGCGGGAGGGGACAATGAGCAGTTCTTC. This gives the protein CASSRVQFLAGGDNEQFF.

This clonotype came up many times. This chain joins TRBV7-6 and TRBJ2-1; 8 nucleotides line up with TRBD2. Germline V gives CDR1 SGHVS, CDR2 FNYEAQ. The CDR3 has 13 amino acids. V lost 0 bases and J lost 11; bases outside the gene matches: 3. CDR3 coding DNA: TGTGCCAGCAGCTTAGCGCGGGAGGACAAGCAGTTCTTC. It yields the protein CASSLAREDKQFF.

This clonotype was counted a single time. This chain uses TRBV6-5 with TRBJ1-4; D unclear. Trimming shortened V by 5 bases and J by 0 bases, and 13 bases separated the two germline ends. Germline loops: CDR1 MNHEY, CDR2 SVGAGI. The length of the CDR3 is 16 residues. The CDR3 protein is CASSRTGPATNEKLFF. CDR3 sequence (DNA): TGTGCCAGCAGTCGGACGGGCCCGGCAACTAATGAAAAACTGTTTTTT.